Below are 17 T cell receptor beta chains sequenced from a single sample in a study of molecular identifiers for immune sequencing clone quantification. TCRdb reprocessed the PCR reads with MiXCR, giving one entry per CDR3 protein. The table records about 54,000 distinct CDR3 sequences, approximately 25% of them present only once. Sequencing input: naive CD8+ T cells from blood, with Jurkat cell RNA spiked in. The subset denotes: FACS-sorted CD8+CD4-CCR7+CD45RA+ naive T cells. The receptors were sampled from a human donor in good health. Some libraries in this study had Jurkat cell RNA spiked in.

As for this clonotype: A read error may explain this, as a much larger clone is one base away. This rearrangement joins TRBV6-2 or TRBV6-3 to TRBJ1-4; D is uncertain. Germline CDR1 reads MNHEY; CDR2 reads SVGEGT. This CDR3 is 16 amino acids long. The CDR3 bases are TGTACCAGCAGTTACTTACCACCTGCAACTAATGAAAAACTGTTTTTT. Translating it yields CTSSYLPPATNEKLFF.

A word on this clonotype: A much larger clone lies a single base off, so this may be a read error. This chain links TRBV20-1 with TRBJ2-7; D is perhaps TRBD2 (6 bases). CDR1 and CDR2 from the germline V gene are DFQATT and SNEGSKA (reference sequence). The CDR3 length is 15 residues. The CDR3 region has the DNA TGCAGTGCTGGAGATTGGCGGGGACCTACCTACGAGCAGTACTTC. It is translated as CSAGDWRGPTYEQYF.

This clonotype has only a few counts. V and J are TRBV29-1 and TRBJ2-1; the D gene is possibly TRBD2 (7 bases). Germline V gives CDR1 SQVTM, CDR2 ANQGSEA. This CDR3 spans 14 amino acids. The V and J ends lost 6 bases and 0 bases respectively, with 12 bases between them. In DNA, the CDR3 is TGCAGCGTAAGGGGGGGGAGCTCCTACAATGAGCAGTTCTTC. Amino acids: CSVRGGSSYNEQFF.

Ten or more counts support this clonotype. This chain joins TRBV20-1 and TRBJ2-2; TRBD1 matches 8 bases. Germline loops: CDR1 DFQATT, CDR2 SNEGSKA (reference sequence). Trimming cost V 5 bases and J 5 bases; bases outside gene matches: 13. This CDR3 spans 16 amino acids. The CDR3 DNA reads as TGCAGTGCTCGGGACAGGCGGGCGATTTGGACCGGGGAGCTGTTTTTT. As protein: CSARDRRAIWTGELFF.

This clonotype was found many times. The V and J genes are TRBV7-9 and TRBJ2-7, with TRBD1 matching over 9 bases. Trimming removed 4 bases from V and 4 bases from J; junction bases left unmatched: 8. CDR1 and CDR2 (germline): SEHNR, FQNEAQ (reference sequence). The CDR3 covers 15 residues. This chain's CDR3 is CASSSGSGTGYEQYF. CDR3 nucleotide sequence: TGTGCCAGCAGCTCCGGATCCGGGACAGGGTACGAGCAGTACTTC. The full variable domain, completed using reference TRBV7-9 and TRBJ2-7, is DTGVSQNPRHKITKRGQNVTFRCDPISEHNRLYWYRQTLGQGPEFLTYFQNEAQLEKSRLLSDRFSAERPKGSFSTLEIQRTEQGDSAMYLCASSSGSGTGYEQYFGPGTRLTVT.

There are many counts of this clonotype. The chain couples TRBV20-1 to TRBJ1-2, with no clear D. The germline V gene has CDR1 DFQATT and CDR2 SNEGSKA (reference sequence). The CDR3 consists of 13 residues. The germline V and J ends were trimmed by 0 bases and 1 base, with 6 bases remaining between them. The DNA of the CDR3 is TGCAGTGCTAGAGATGTGGGTAACTATGGCTACACCTTC. It yields the protein CSARDVGNYGYTF.

In its sample, this clonotype was seen many times. The gene calls are TRBV4-3 and TRBJ2-7; D gene ambiguous. The CDR3 is 15 residues long. In germline, CDR1 is LGHNA, CDR2 YSLEER. Trimming took 0 bases from V and 2 from J, leaving 11 bases between them. CDR3: CASSQDRNGPYEQYF. CDR3 nucleotide sequence: TGCGCCAGCAGCCAAGATCGCAACGGCCCCTACGAGCAGTACTTC.

V is TRBV5-6 and J is TRBJ2-1, with D tentatively TRBD2 (5 bases). Germline CDR1 is SGHDT and CDR2 is YYEEEE. The CDR3 spans 15 residues. V lost 1 base, J lost 0 bases, and 8 bases lay in between. The CDR3 region is CASSLWESSYNEQFF. The CDR3, as DNA: TGTGCCAGCAGCTTGTGGGAGTCCTCCTACAATGAGCAGTTCTTC. The full variable domain, with the rest looked up from reference TRBV5-6 and TRBJ2-1, is DAGVTQSPTHLIKTRGQQVTLRCSPKSGHDTVSWYQQALGQGPQFIFQYYEEEERQRGNFPDRFSGHQFPNYSSELNVNALLLGDSALYLCASSLWESSYNEQFFGPGTRLTVL.

This clonotype was counted at least ten times. The chain employs TRBV12-5 and TRBJ1-6; the D is unclear. This CDR3 comprises 16 residues. Germline-derived CDR1 and CDR2 are LGHNT and FRNRAP. Trimming shortened V by 3 bases and J by 7 bases, and 16 bases separated the two germline ends. The CDR3 bases are TGTGCTAGTGGTTTTGATTCGCGACGGATAAATTCACCCCTCCACTTT. Protein: CASGFDSRRINSPLHF.

This clonotype was counted many times. The chain has TRBV4-3 and TRBJ2-7; D unclear. The length of the CDR3 is 15 residues. The V end lost 0 bases, the J end lost 5 bases, and 14 bases lay between the germline ends. The germline CDR1 and CDR2 sequences are LGHNA and YSLEER. The CDR3 region is CASSQDRLTWDEQYF. CDR3 bases: TGCGCCAGCAGCCAAGATCGCCTTACCTGGGACGAGCAGTACTTC.

This clonotype has just one count. A much larger clone lies one base from this, so it may be a read error. The rearrangement links TRBV10-2 to TRBJ2-3; either TRBD1 or TRBD2 may supply D (5 bases each). This CDR3 has 12 residues. The germline V gene encodes CDR1 WSHSY and CDR2 SAAADI. CDR3 amino acids: CASGDGSDAQYF. The CDR3, as DNA: TGCGCCAGCGGGGACGGATCAGATGCGCAGTATTTT.

In this sample, this clonotype turned up many times. The rearrangement uses TRBV27 and TRBJ1-2, with 7 bases fitting TRBD1. The CDR3 has 15 amino acids. V shed 5 bases and J 4 bases; nucleotides not matched to a gene: 10. Germline lookup yields CDR1 MNHEY and CDR2 SMNVEV (reference sequence). This CDR3 reads CASSIGDSQVYGYTF. The CDR3 DNA is TGTGCCAGCAGTATTGGGGACAGCCAGGTCTATGGCTACACCTTC.

The sample holds many counts of this clonotype. The CDR3 DNA reads TGTGCCAGCAGTTACACCCCAGGCGGAAATTACAATGAGCAGTTCTTC. It encodes CASSYTPGGNYNEQFF. The genes are TRBV6-5 and TRBJ2-1, with unresolved D. Germline values: CDR1 MNHEY, CDR2 SVGAGI. The CDR3 totals 16 residues. V dropped 2 bases and J dropped 4 bases, with 15 bases sitting between them.

This clonotype was seen repeatedly, ten times or more. The chain uses TRBV29-1 and TRBJ1-1; D perhaps matches TRBD1 (6 bases). CDR3 length: 12 amino acids. The germline V gene encodes CDR1 SQVTM and CDR2 ANQGSEA. V was clipped by 7 bases and J by 1 base, with 10 bases between them. This CDR3 is CSETRGNTEAFF. CDR3 nucleotides: TGCAGCGAAACCAGGGGGAACACTGAAGCTTTCTTT.

This clonotype was counted between two and nine times. The chain couples TRBV2 to TRBJ2-1; 9 bases match TRBD2. J gave up 3 bases and V 6 bases, and 3 bases lay outside the gene matches. CDR1 and CDR2 from the germline V gene are SNHLY and FYNNEI. This CDR3 contains 14 residues. In DNA, the CDR3 is TGTGCCAGCAGAGGGACTAGCTTCTACAATGAGCAGTTCTTC. Translating it yields CASRGTSFYNEQFF.

As concerns this clonotype: One base away lies a much larger clone, so this may be a sequencing read error. This sequence joins TRBV7-9 and TRBJ1-5; TRBD1 aligns across 7 bases. Germline V lookup: CDR1 SEHNR, CDR2 FQNEAQ (reference sequence). This CDR3 contains 16 residues. The CDR3 sequence: CASSLAGGGDNQPRHF. CDR3 coding DNA: TGTGCCAGCAGCTTAGCAGGGGGCGGGGACAATCAGCCCCGGCATTTT.

There are many counts of this clonotype. V and J are TRBV14 and TRBJ2-1; 9 nucleotides agree with TRBD2. V shed 3 bases, J shed 6 bases, and the junction held 18 bases outside the gene matches. From germline, CDR1 is SGHDN and CDR2 FVKESK. This CDR3 has 19 residues. Here the CDR3 DNA reads TGTGCCAGCAGCCATGAGTTGGGCGCGCGGGGGGGCCGGCCCAATGAGCAGTTCTTC. It translates to CASSHELGARGGRPNEQFF.